A selection of T cell receptor beta chains follows, all from one sample in a study of beta chain features in type 1 diabetes. This table comes from immunoSEQ multiplex PCR, and its TCRdb copy is limited to in-frame clones, with some not included. The sample includes 300,000 to 350,000 clones, 6.5% to 10% seen only once; the top ten take approximately 0.44%. Sequences were obtained from central memory CD4+ T cells from blood. These receptors all come from a woman aged 18-29 years in good health. CDR3s include the opening cysteine and the closing phenylalanine or tryptophan. The D gene is left open where the match is weak. Clone size, where shown, is once, few, many, or a class for clones that have expanded.

DNA | CDR3 | J | D | size | V
TGTGCCAGCAGCCCGAACAGGGATTCCTACGAGCAGTACTTC | CASSPNRDSYEQYF | TRBJ2-7 | . | few | TRBV7-2
TGTGCCAGCAGTTCTCAGAAGATAAGATCCTACGAGCAGTACTTC | CASSSQKIRSYEQYF | TRBJ2-7 | . | few | TRBV2
TGTGCCATCAGTGAGTCGGGGGGAGGAGGTAGCGATGAGCAGTTCTTC | CAISESGGGGSDEQFF | TRBJ2-1 | . | many | TRBV10-3
TGTGCCAGCAGAGCGGGGGACATTCAGTACTTC | CASRAGDIQYF | TRBJ2-4 | TRBD2 | few | TRBV28
TGTGCCAGCAGTGAATTTGCAGCCTATGGCTACACCTTC | CASSEFAAYGYTF | TRBJ1-2 | . | . | TRBV25-1
TGTGCCAGCAGCCCCCGGCCCGGGACAGGGGGTGAAGCTTTCTTT | CASSPRPGTGGEAFF | TRBJ1-1 | TRBD1 | . | TRBV7-2
TGTGCCAGTACCATACTAGCGGGAGCGCACAATGAGCAGTTCTTC | CASTILAGAHNEQFF | TRBJ2-1 | TRBD2 | . | TRBV19
TGTGCCAGCTCACCACAGGGGTATGCGAACACCGGGGAGCTGTTTTTT | CASSPQGYANTGELFF | TRBJ2-2 | . | . | TRBV18
TGTGCCAGCTCACCCGGGACAGGGGGGACGATGAACACTGAAGCTTTCTTT | CASSPGTGGTMNTEAFF | TRBJ1-1 | TRBD1 | . | TRBV18
TGTGCCAGCTCCCTCAGACAGTCAGACACAGATACGCAGTATTTT | CASSLRQSDTDTQYF | TRBJ2-3 | . | . | TRBV18
TGCGCCAGCAGCCCGGGACAGTCCTACAATAAGCAGTTCTTC | CASSPGQSYNKQFF | TRBJ2-1 | TRBD1 | . | TRBV5-1
TGCGCCAGTGAACCGGGACTAGCGGGAATAGAGACCCAGTACTTC | CASEPGLAGIETQYF | TRBJ2-5 | TRBD2 | few | TRBV5-1
TGTGCCATCGGGGGACAGGGGGCGCCCGAGCAGTACTTC | CAIGGQGAPEQYF | TRBJ2-7 | TRBD1 | few | TRBV28
TGTGCCAGCAGCCCCGACAGGCCCGAACAACAAGAGACCCAGTACTTC | CASSPDRPEQQETQYF | TRBJ2-5 | . | few | TRBV7-6
TGTGCCAGCAGCTTGAGACAGACCGCCGGCTACGAGCAGTACTTC | CASSLRQTAGYEQYF | TRBJ2-7 | . | few | TRBV5-6
TGTGCCAGCAACGTACCGGGACCTACTACCGAGCAGTACTTC | CASNVPGPTTEQYF | TRBJ2-7 | . | . | TRBV6-5
TGTGCCAGCTCACCCGGGACGGCCCTCGGGGAGAATACGCAGTATTTT | CASSPGTALGENTQYF | TRBJ2-3 | . | . | TRBV18
TGTGCCAGCAGCCAGCGGGAGCACCTGTACTTC | CASSQREHLYF | TRBJ2-4 | TRBD2 | . | TRBV6-1
TGCGCCAGCAGCCAAATGGGTGCCCGTAATGAAAAACTGTTTTTT | CASSQMGARNEKLFF | TRBJ1-4 | . | . | TRBV5-1
TGTGCCAGCAGCCCGGACAGGGGGCGTAATGAAAAACTGTTTTTT | CASSPDRGRNEKLFF | TRBJ1-4 | TRBD1 | few | TRBV5-5
TGTGCCAGCAGCTCCGACAGGGCACTGGGAAACACCATATATTTT | CASSSDRALGNTIYF | TRBJ1-3 | TRBD1 | few | TRBV7-9
TGTGCCAGCAGCGTTGCCGGGACAGGGGCCGCGGGAAGAAACAATGAGCAGTTCTTC | CASSVAGTGAAGRNNEQFF | TRBJ2-1 | TRBD1 | many | TRBV9
TGTGCCAGCAGCTTAGAACTTGTCTCTGAAGCTTTCTTT | CASSLELVSEAFF | TRBJ1-1 | . | few | TRBV7-9
TGTGCCAGCAGGACAGGGGGTCGGAACACTGAAGCTTTCTTT | CASRTGGRNTEAFF | TRBJ1-1 | TRBD1 | . | TRBV28
TGTGCCAGCAGTGCAAGCGGGAGGGCCCTCAGATTCTTC | CASSASGRALRFF | TRBJ2-1 | TRBD2 | many | TRBV28